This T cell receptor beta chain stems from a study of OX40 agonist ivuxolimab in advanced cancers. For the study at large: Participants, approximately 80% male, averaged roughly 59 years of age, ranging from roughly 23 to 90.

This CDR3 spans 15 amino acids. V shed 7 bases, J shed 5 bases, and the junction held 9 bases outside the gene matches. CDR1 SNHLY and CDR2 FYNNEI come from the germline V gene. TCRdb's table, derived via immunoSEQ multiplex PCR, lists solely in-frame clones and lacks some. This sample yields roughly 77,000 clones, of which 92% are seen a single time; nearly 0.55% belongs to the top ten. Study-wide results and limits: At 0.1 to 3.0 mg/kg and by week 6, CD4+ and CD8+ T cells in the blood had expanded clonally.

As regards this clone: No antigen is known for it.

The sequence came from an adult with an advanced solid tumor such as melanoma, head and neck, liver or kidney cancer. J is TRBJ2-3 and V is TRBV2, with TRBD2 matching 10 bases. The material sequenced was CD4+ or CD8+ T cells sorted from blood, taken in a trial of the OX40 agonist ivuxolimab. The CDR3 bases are TGTGCCAGCATGAGGACTAGCGGAATCGGAGATACGCAGTATTTT. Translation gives CASMRTSGIGDTQYF.